Listed below are T cell receptor beta chains from one sample, sequenced in a study of shared clonotypes between healthy human individuals. Sequenced by immunoSEQ multiplex PCR; TCRdb stores in-frame clones only, minus some. The sample shows a few million clones, roughly 95% of them seen only once. Material for sequencing was naive CD8+ T cells from PBMCs. Receptors originate from a man younger than 30 in good health. Some clones in this sample may be carry-over from other donors' samples. The CDR3 runs from the conserved cysteine through the conserved F or W. A D gene is named only where the DNA matches it firmly. Clone size appears in some rows only: once, few, many, or a class for an expanded clone.

TRBD1 | TRBJ1-2 | . | TRBV9 | TGTGCCAGCAGCGGGGGACAGTCCTTCTATGGCTACACCTTC | CASSGGQSFYGYTF
. | TRBJ2-3 | . | TRBV5-6 | TGTGCCAGCAGCGCCGCCCCGGGATGGGGCACAGATACGCAGTATTTT | CASSAAPGWGTDTQYF
. | TRBJ2-7 | once | TRBV15 | TGTGCCACCAGCAAAGGTCCCCCGGCTGCGGACGAGCAGTACTTC | CATSKGPPAADEQYF
. | TRBJ2-3 | . | TRBV6-1 | TGTGCCAGTAGGGGGAGTTCCACAGATACGCAGTATTTT | CASRGSSTDTQYF
TRBD1 | TRBJ1-1 | few | TRBV9 | TGTGCCAGCAGCCCACGGACAGGGTGGATCACTGAAGCTTTCTTT | CASSPRTGWITEAFF
TRBD2 | TRBJ2-7 | once | TRBV28 | TGTGCCAGCAGTTGGAAAACCACTAGCGGGAGGGCCTACGAGCAGTACTTC | CASSWKTTSGRAYEQYF
. | TRBJ2-3 | . | TRBV7-8 | TGTGCCAGCAGCTTAGGGATTGCTAGCACAGATACGCAGTATTTT | CASSLGIASTDTQYF
TRBD1 | TRBJ1-1 | . | TRBV11-2 | TGTGCCAGCAGCTTAGGGGACAGGGGGCCTGGCACTGAAGCTTTCTTT | CASSLGDRGPGTEAFF
TRBD1 | TRBJ2-7 | . | TRBV5-1 | TGCGCCAGCAGCAAGACCGGGGTCGTGACAGGGGAGAACTACTACGAGCAGTACTTC | CASSKTGVVTGENYYEQYF
. | TRBJ2-3 | . | TRBV13 | TGTGCCAGCGGGATCTCGGTGACAGATACGCAGTATTTT | CASGISVTDTQYF
TRBD2 | TRBJ2-3 | . | TRBV9 | TGTGCCAGCAGCACCCGACTAGCGGGAGGCACAGATACGCAGTATTTT | CASSTRLAGGTDTQYF
. | TRBJ2-1 | . | TRBV28 | TGTGCCAGCAGTTTAGTATATGGGTACAATGAGCAGTTCTTC | CASSLVYGYNEQFF
. | TRBJ1-1 | few | TRBV27 | TGTGCCAGCAGAATCGGGACACACACTGAAGCTTTCTTT | CASRIGTHTEAFF
. | TRBJ2-3 | . | TRBV15 | TGTGCCACCAGCAGAGACCCGACTAGTGCTAGCACAGATACGCAGTATTTT | CATSRDPTSASTDTQYF
TRBD1 | TRBJ2-2 | . | TRBV10-3 | TGTGCCATCAGTGACTTACCCCAGACAGGGTCAAACACCGGGGAGCTGTTTTTT | CAISDLPQTGSNTGELFF
TRBD1 | TRBJ2-7 | . | TRBV27 | TGTGCCAGCAGTTCCGGGGACAGGATATACGAGCAGTACTTC | CASSSGDRIYEQYF
. | TRBJ2-7 | . | TRBV7-3 | TGTGCCAGCAGCAGGGGACCGAGCACAACCTACGAGCAGTACTTC | CASSRGPSTTYEQYF
TRBD2 | TRBJ2-2 | . | TRBV10-3 | TGTGCCATCAGTGAGTACCGGACTAGCGCATACACGAACACCGGGGAGCTGTTTTTT | CAISEYRTSAYTNTGELFF
. | TRBJ2-5 | . | TRBV9 | TGTGCCAGCAGCGGAGGGGCCCCCCAAGAGACCCAGTACTTC | CASSGGAPQETQYF
. | TRBJ2-7 | . | TRBV7-2 | TGTGCCAGCAGCTTGCGGGGCGGGACAAGCACCTACGAGCAGTACTTC | CASSLRGGTSTYEQYF
. | TRBJ2-1 | . | TRBV6-5 | TGTGCCAGCAGTTACTCCGGGGGGCGAAGGTTCTTC | CASSYSGGRRFF
TRBD2 | TRBJ2-3 | . | TRBV5-4 | TGTGCCAGCAGCTTGAGGCGGGAGGTTACAGATACGCAGTATTTT | CASSLRREVTDTQYF
. | TRBJ2-7 | . | TRBV13 | TGTGCCAGCAGCTCTCGGGGGCTACACTACGAGCAGTACTTC | CASSSRGLHYEQYF
TRBD2 | TRBJ2-3 | . | TRBV29-1 | TGCAGCGTTCTGGGACTAGCGGGAGGTGGAGACACAGATACGCAGTATTTT | CSVLGLAGGGDTDTQYF
TRBD2 | TRBJ2-4 | . | TRBV5-5 | TGTGCCAGCAGCTTCAGGACTAGCGGGATAGACATTCAGTACTTC | CASSFRTSGIDIQYF
. | TRBJ1-5 | . | TRBV19 | TGTGCCAGTAGTATTGCGGAGCAGTATAGCAATCAGCCCCAGCATTTT | CASSIAEQYSNQPQHF
. | TRBJ1-1 | . | TRBV27 | TGTGCCAGCAGTTTATCGTACTGGATGAACACTGAAGCTTTCTTT | CASSLSYWMNTEAFF
. | TRBJ2-6 | . | TRBV5-4 | TGTGCCAGCTTAGGGGGGGCCGGGGCCAACGTCCTGACTTTC | CASLGGAGANVLTF
. | TRBJ1-4 | . | TRBV5-5 | TGTGCCTCCAATTTTGGGCTGAGGAATGAAAAACTGTTTTTT | CASNFGLRNEKLFF
TRBD1 | TRBJ1-2 | . | TRBV19 | TGTGCCAGCCGGGACAGCTATGGCTACACCTTC | CASRDSYGYTF
. | TRBJ2-7 | . | TRBV4-1 | TGCGCCAGCAGCCAAGGAGGTGGTGGGGGTGGGCTCTACGAGCAGTACTTC | CASSQGGGGGGLYEQYF
. | TRBJ2-7 | once | TRBV7-2 | TGTGCCAGCAGCCCAGGGTTCTACGAGCAGTACTTC | CASSPGFYEQYF
TRBD1 | TRBJ1-1 | . | TRBV11-1 | TGTGCCAGCAGCTCACGGACAGGGGCGGACACTGAAGCTTTCTTT | CASSSRTGADTEAFF
TRBD2 | TRBJ2-6 | . | TRBV27 | TGTGCCAGCAGTTTATCGGGAGGGGCTGGGGCCAACGTCCTGACTTTC | CASSLSGGAGANVLTF
TRBD2 | TRBJ2-3 | . | TRBV7-2 | TGTGCCAGCAGCCCCGGGACTAGCGCCTACACAGATACGCAGTATTTT | CASSPGTSAYTDTQYF
. | TRBJ2-1 | . | TRBV11-2 | TGTGCCAGCAGCACCTCCCCTGCGGGGGCCTCCTACAATGAGCAGTTCTTC | CASSTSPAGASYNEQFF
. | TRBJ1-1 | . | TRBV29-1 | TGCAGCGTTGAAGAGGGAGTGGGGGGGGTTGAAGCTTTCTTT | CSVEEGVGGVEAFF
TRBD2 | TRBJ2-2 | . | TRBV9 | TGTGCCTCCGGTACGAGGCGGGAGGGCCCGAACACCGGGGAGCTGTTTTTT | CASGTRREGPNTGELFF
TRBD2 | TRBJ2-3 | . | TRBV27 | TGTGCCAGCAGTTTATCCACGGGAGGGCCCGGTGATACGCAGTATTTT | CASSLSTGGPGDTQYF
. | TRBJ2-1 | once | TRBV11-2 | TGTGCCAGCAGCTTAGGACTGGGTCCCTCCTACAATGAGCAGTTCTTC | CASSLGLGPSYNEQFF
. | TRBJ2-3 | . | TRBV13 | TGTGCCAGCAGCTTTGGGACCCCAGATACGCAGTATTTT | CASSFGTPDTQYF
. | TRBJ1-5 | . | TRBV19 | TGTGCCTCTACGGGGAAGCGCGAGGGCAATCAGCCCCAGCATTTT | CASTGKREGNQPQHF
. | TRBJ2-7 | . | TRBV27 | TGTGCCAGCAGTTACAACCCCTTATACGAGCAGTACTTC | CASSYNPLYEQYF
TRBD1 | TRBJ2-7 | . | TRBV29-1 | TGCAGCGTGGTCCAGGGGGCGGCATACGAGCAGTACTTC | CSVVQGAAYEQYF
. | TRBJ2-1 | . | TRBV7-2 | TGTGCCAGCAGCTTAGCAGGGACAGGGCCGGGACTAGCGTCCATTGAGCAGTTCTTC | CASSLAGTGPGLASIEQFF
. | TRBJ2-3 | . | TRBV4-1 | TGCGCCAGCAGCCAAGTGGGGGGCACAGATACGCAGTATTTT | CASSQVGGTDTQYF
. | TRBJ2-7 | few | TRBV2 | TGTGCCAGCAGCGCAGTTCCCTACGAGCAGTACTTC | CASSAVPYEQYF
TRBD1 | TRBJ1-2 | . | TRBV19 | TGTGCCAGTAGTCCACGGACAGGACCGATAGCGGGTGGCTACACCTTC | CASSPRTGPIAGGYTF
. | TRBJ2-5 | once | TRBV9 | TGTGCCAGCAGCGTAGCCAGCGGTTACCAAGAGACCCAGTACTTC | CASSVASGYQETQYF
TRBD1 | TRBJ1-5 | . | TRBV7-8 | TGTGCCAGCAGCCAACAGGGACAGGGGAGTCAGCCCCAGCATTTT | CASSQQGQGSQPQHF
. | TRBJ2-5 | . | TRBV27 | TGTGCCAGCAGTTTATTATCCCCCAGGGGGGTAGAAGAGACCCAGTACTTC | CASSLLSPRGVEETQYF
. | TRBJ2-1 | . | TRBV10-1 | TGCGCCACTAGGGACGGGGCAGGGGATGAGCAGTTCTTC | CATRDGAGDEQFF
. | TRBJ2-1 | . | TRBV4-3 | TGCGCCAGCAGCCCAGACGGGACAACGCAGTTCTTC | CASSPDGTTQFF
. | TRBJ2-3 | . | TRBV28 | TGTGCCAGCAGTTCCGAGGGGGGACCAGATACGCAGTATTTT | CASSSEGGPDTQYF
TRBD1 | TRBJ1-1 | . | TRBV27 | TGTGCCAGTACGGACAGGGACACTGAAGCTTTCTTT | CASTDRDTEAFF